A selection of T cell receptor beta chains follows, all from one sample in a study of T cell repertoires in cytomegalovirus infection. TCRdb reprocessed the reads with MiXCR, giving one entry per CDR3 protein. The data contain about 530,000 distinct CDR3 sequences, more than 25% of them singletons. The sequenced sample consisted of PBMCs. The receptors derive from a human donor in good health (CMV status not recorded). Some clones in this sample may be carry-over from other donors' samples. CDR3s include the opening cysteine and the closing phenylalanine or tryptophan. D genes are given only for firm matches. Only some rows state a clone size, as once, few, many or a class for expanded clones.

>TRBV12-3/TRBV12-4|.|few|TRBJ2-1
TGTGCCAGCAGGAGTACGGCTAGCGTAAATGAGCAGTTCTTC
CASRSTASVNEQFF
>TRBV2|TRBD1|.|TRBJ1-5
TGTGCCAGCAGTGAAAACAGGGGTTCCAATCAGCCCCAGCATTTT
CASSENRGSNQPQHF
>TRBV4-3|TRBD1|.|TRBJ1-4
TGCGCCAGCAGCCGAGGACAGGGGGAAACGGCAACTAATGAAAAACTGTTTTTT
CASSRGQGETATNEKLFF
>TRBV6-5|TRBD1|.|TRBJ1-2
TGTGCCAGCAGTTACTCGAGGGACAGGGGTAGTCGTGGCTACACCTTC
CASSYSRDRGSRGYTF
>TRBV12-3/TRBV12-4|.|.|TRBJ2-7
TGTGCCAGCACCCCCCGAGGGTCGAACGAGCAGTACTTC
CASTPRGSNEQYF
>TRBV7-2|.|many|TRBJ2-5
TGTGCCAGCAGCTTAGACATCTGGGCGGACAAAGAGACCCAGTACTTC
CASSLDIWADKETQYF
>TRBV6-2/TRBV6-3|.|.|TRBJ2-1
TGTGCCAGCAGTTACTCGAGTAAGGACAACTCCTACAATGAGCAGTTCTTC
CASSYSSKDNSYNEQFF
>TRBV7-2|TRBD1|many|TRBJ1-2
TGTGCCAGCAGGATGACAGGGTTCTATGGCTACACCTTC
CASRMTGFYGYTF
>TRBV7-2|.|few|TRBJ2-5
TGTGCCAGCAGCTTAGCACAATCCCCCGGAGCGGTTGAGACCCAGTACTTC
CASSLAQSPGAVETQYF
>TRBV11-3|.|few|TRBJ2-4
TGTGCCAGCAGCTTATGGGCAGGTGGGGATATAGCCAAAAACATTCAGTACTTC
CASSLWAGGDIAKNIQYF